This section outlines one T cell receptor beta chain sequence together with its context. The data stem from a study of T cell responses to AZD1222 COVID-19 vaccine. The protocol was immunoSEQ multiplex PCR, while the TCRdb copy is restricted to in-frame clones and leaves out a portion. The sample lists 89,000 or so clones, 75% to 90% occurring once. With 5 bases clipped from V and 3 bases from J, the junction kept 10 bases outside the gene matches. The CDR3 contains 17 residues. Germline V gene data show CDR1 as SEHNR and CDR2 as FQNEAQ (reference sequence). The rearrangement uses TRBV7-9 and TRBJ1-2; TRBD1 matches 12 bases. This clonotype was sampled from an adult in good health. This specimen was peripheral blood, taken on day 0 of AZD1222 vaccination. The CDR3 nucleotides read TGTGCCAGCAGCCCCCGGGACAGGGGGCGATCAGACTATGGCTACACCTTC. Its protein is CASSPRDRGRSDYGYTF.